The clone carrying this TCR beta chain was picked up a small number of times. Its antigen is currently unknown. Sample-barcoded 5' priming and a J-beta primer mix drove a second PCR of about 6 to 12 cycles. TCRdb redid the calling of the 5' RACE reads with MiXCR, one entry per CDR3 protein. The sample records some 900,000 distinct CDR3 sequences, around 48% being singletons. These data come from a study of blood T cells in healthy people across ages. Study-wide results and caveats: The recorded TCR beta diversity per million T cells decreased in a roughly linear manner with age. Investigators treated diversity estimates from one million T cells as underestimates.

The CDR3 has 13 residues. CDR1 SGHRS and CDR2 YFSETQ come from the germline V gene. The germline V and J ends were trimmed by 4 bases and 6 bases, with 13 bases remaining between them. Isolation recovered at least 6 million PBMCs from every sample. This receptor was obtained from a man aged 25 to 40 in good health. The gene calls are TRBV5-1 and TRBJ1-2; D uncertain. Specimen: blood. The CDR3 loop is CASSQPPQHGYTF. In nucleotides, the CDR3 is TGCGCCAGCAGCCAGCCGCCTCAACATGGCTACACCTTC.